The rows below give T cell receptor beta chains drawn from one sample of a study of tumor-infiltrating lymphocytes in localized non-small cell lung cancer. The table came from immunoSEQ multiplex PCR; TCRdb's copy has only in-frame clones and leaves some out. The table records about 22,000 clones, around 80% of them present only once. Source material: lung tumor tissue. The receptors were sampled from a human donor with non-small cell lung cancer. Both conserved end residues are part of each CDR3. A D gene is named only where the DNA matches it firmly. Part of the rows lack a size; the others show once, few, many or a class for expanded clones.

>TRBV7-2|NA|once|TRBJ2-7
CASSPTPGPSYEQYF
TGTGCCAGCAGCCCAACGCCGGGTCCCTCCTACGAGCAGTACTTC
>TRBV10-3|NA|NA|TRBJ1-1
CAISEYTEAFF
TGTGCCATCAGTGAGTACACTGAAGCTTTCTTT
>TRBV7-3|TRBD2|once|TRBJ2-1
CASSLIGTRLNNEQFF
TGTGCCAGCAGCTTAATAGGGACTAGATTAAATAATGAGCAGTTCTTC
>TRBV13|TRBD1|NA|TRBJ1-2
CASSLGRGGTGNYGYTF
TGTGCCAGCAGCTTAGGACGGGGTGGGACAGGGAACTATGGCTACACCTTC
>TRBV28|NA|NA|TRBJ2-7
CASSLGTFRHEQYF
TGTGCCAGCAGTTTGGGGACCTTCCGGCACGAGCAGTACTTC
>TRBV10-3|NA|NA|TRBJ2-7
CAISDQSYEQYF
TGTGCCATCAGTGACCAGTCCTACGAGCAGTACTTC
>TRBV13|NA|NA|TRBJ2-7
CASQIWGGYEQYF
TGTGCCAGCCAGATTTGGGGTGGCTACGAGCAGTACTTC
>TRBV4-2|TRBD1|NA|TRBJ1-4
CASSQRTGPTNEKLFF
TGTGCCAGCAGCCAGAGGACAGGGCCAACTAATGAAAAACTGTTTTTT
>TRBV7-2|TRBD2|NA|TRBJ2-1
CASSSQVGSGRAHEQFF
TGTGCCAGCAGCTCCCAGGTCGGTAGCGGGAGGGCGCATGAGCAGTTCTTC
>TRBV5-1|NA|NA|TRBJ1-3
CASSFGDSGNTIYF
TGCGCCAGCAGCTTTGGGGATTCAGGAAACACCATATATTTT
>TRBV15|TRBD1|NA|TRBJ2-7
CATSREVGGKQYF
TGTGCCACCAGCAGAGAGGTAGGGGGCAAGCAGTACTTC
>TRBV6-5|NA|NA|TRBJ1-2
CASSYLGDQYGYTF
TGTGCCAGCAGTTACCTGGGGGACCAGTATGGCTACACCTTC
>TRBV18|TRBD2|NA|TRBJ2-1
CASSISGDSYNEQFF
TGTGCCAGCTCAATAAGCGGGGACTCCTACAATGAGCAGTTCTTC
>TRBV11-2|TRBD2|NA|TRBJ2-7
CASSPFGRGYEQYF
TGTGCCAGCAGCCCCTTTGGGCGGGGGTACGAGCAGTACTTC
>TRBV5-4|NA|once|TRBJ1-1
CASSLAGGATNTEAFF
TGTGCCAGCAGCTTGGCCGGTGGGGCTACGAACACTGAAGCTTTCTTT
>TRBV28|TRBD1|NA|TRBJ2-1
CASSLLTGGGRHEQFF
TGTGCCAGCAGTTTATTGACAGGGGGAGGTAGACATGAGCAGTTCTTC
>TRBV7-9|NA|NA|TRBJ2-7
CASSYRPQGLRYYEQYF
TGTGCCAGCAGCTACCGACCTCAAGGGCTCAGATACTACGAGCAGTACTTC
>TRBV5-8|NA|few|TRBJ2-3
CASSSRYETDTQYF
TGTGCCAGCAGCTCAAGGTACGAGACAGATACGCAGTATTTT
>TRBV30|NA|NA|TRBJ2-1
CAWSQGLWNEQFF
TGTGCCTGGAGTCAGGGCCTGTGGAATGAGCAGTTCTTC
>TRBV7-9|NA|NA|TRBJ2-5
CASSLGDRRAETQYF
TGTGCCAGCAGCTTAGGGGACCGGCGGGCAGAGACCCAGTACTTC
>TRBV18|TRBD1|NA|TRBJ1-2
CASSPLSGQGGRGYTF
TGTGCCAGCTCACCACTTTCGGGACAGGGGGGAAGAGGCTACACCTTC
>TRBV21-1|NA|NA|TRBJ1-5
CASSNPAPGFDQPQHF
TGTGCCAGCAGCAACCCCGCCCCCGGGTTTGATCAGCCCCAGCATTTT
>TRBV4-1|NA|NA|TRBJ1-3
CASSQDKGLSGNTIYF
TGCGCCAGCAGCCAAGATAAAGGGTTGTCTGGAAACACCATATATTTT
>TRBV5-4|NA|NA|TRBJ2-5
CASSFGGEETQYF
TGTGCCAGCAGCTTCGGTGGGGAAGAGACCCAGTACTTC
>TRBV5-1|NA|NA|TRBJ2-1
CASSSGWDEQFF
TGCGCCAGCAGCTCAGGGTGGGATGAGCAGTTCTTC
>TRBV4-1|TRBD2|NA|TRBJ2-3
CASSQEGSGRLDTQYF
TGCGCCAGCAGCCAAGAAGGGAGCGGGAGGCTGGATACGCAGTATTTT
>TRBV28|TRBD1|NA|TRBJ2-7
CASSYVPGQGAREQYF
TGTGCCAGCAGTTACGTACCGGGACAGGGGGCGCGGGAGCAGTACTTC
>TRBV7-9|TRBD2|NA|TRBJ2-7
CASSSTSGRGGGYEQYF
TGTGCCAGCAGTTCGACTAGCGGGAGGGGAGGCGGCTACGAGCAGTACTTC
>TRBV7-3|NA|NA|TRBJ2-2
CASSPREGTGELFF
TGTGCCAGCAGCCCCCGAGAAGGCACCGGGGAGCTGTTTTTT
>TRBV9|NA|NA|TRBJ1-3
CASSVGPSSSGNTIYF
TGTGCCAGCAGCGTAGGTCCCTCCTCCTCTGGAAACACCATATATTTT
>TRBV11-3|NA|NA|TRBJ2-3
CASSFTGSTDTQYF
TGTGCCAGCAGCTTCACCGGAAGCACAGATACGCAGTATTTT
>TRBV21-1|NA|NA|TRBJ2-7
CASSNRDRGTSGVSEQYF
TGTGCCAGCAGCAACCGGGACAGGGGGACTAGCGGGGTCTCCGAGCAGTACTTC
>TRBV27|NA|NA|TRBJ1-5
CASSFSLTNQPQHF
TGTGCCAGCAGTTTCTCCCTGACGAATCAGCCCCAGCATTTT
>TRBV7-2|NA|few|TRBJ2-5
CASSFGRGEETQYF
TGTGCCAGCAGCTTCGGCAGGGGAGAAGAGACCCAGTACTTC
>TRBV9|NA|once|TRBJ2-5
CASSVGGGLEETQYF
TGTGCCAGCAGCGTAGGTGGGGGGCTAGAGGAGACCCAGTACTTC
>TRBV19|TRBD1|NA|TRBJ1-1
CASSMGGQPEAFF
TGTGCCAGTAGTATGGGGGGACAGCCTGAAGCTTTCTTT
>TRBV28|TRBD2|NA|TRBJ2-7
CASSVTSGGPYEQYF
TGTGCCAGCAGTGTGACTAGCGGGGGACCCTACGAGCAGTACTTC
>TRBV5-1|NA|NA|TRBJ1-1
CASSLDGRAPPEAFF
TGCGCCAGCAGCTTGGACGGCAGGGCACCCCCTGAAGCTTTCTTT
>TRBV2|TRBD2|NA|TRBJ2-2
CASGGSRAGELFF
TGTGCCAGCGGCGGGAGTCGGGCCGGGGAGCTGTTTTTT
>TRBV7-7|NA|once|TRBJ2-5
CASSLGAGGPETQYF
TGTGCTAGCAGCTTAGGGGCTGGGGGACCAGAGACCCAGTACTTC
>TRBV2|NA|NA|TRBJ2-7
CASRWESGEQYF
TGTGCCAGCAGGTGGGAATCCGGCGAGCAGTACTTC
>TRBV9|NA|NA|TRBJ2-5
CASSVEWQGWETQYF
TGTGCCAGCAGCGTAGAGTGGCAGGGGTGGGAGACCCAGTACTTC
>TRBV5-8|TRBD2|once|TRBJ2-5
CASPSGGGQETQYF
TGTGCCAGCCCTTCGGGGGGGGGACAAGAGACCCAGTACTTC
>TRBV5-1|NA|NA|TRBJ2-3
CASSLGQTGGTDTQYF
TGCGCCAGCAGCTTGGGACAAACAGGAGGGACAGATACGCAGTATTTT
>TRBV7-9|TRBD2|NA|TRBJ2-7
CASSTTPSGRAEIAEQYF
TGTGCCAGCAGCACGACTCCTAGCGGGAGGGCCGAAATTGCCGAGCAGTACTTC
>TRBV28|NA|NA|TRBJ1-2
CASSLHRTTLGSYGYTF
TGTGCCAGCAGCCTACACCGAACTACCCTAGGATCGTATGGCTACACCTTC
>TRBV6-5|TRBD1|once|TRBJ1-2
CASSGQGGARGYTF
TGTGCCAGCAGTGGACAGGGGGGGGCGCGTGGCTACACCTTC
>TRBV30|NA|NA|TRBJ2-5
CAWSEVGARGETQYF
TGTGCCTGGAGTGAAGTAGGGGCAAGAGGAGAGACCCAGTACTTC
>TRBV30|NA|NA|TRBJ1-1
CAWSVTDEAFF
TGTGCCTGGAGTGTAACGGATGAAGCTTTCTTT
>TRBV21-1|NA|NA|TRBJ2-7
CATHDVGGGQYF
TGTGCCACCCATGACGTCGGGGGCGGGCAGTACTTC
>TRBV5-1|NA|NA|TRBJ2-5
CASSLSHQETQYF
TGCGCCAGCAGCTTAAGCCACCAAGAGACCCAGTACTTC
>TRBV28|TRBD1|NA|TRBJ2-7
CASRKTGGSYEQYF
TGTGCCAGCAGGAAGACAGGGGGCTCCTACGAGCAGTACTTC
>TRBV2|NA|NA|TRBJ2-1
CASSEALDAGEQFF
TGTGCCAGCAGTGAAGCACTCGATGCGGGTGAGCAGTTCTTC
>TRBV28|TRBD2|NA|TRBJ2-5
CASSLGLAGAKTQYF
TGTGCCAGCAGTTTGGGTCTAGCGGGAGCAAAGACCCAGTACTTC
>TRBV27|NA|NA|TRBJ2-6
CASAADSGANVLTF
TGTGCCAGCGCCGCGGACTCTGGGGCCAACGTCCTGACTTTC
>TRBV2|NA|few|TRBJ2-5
CASTRRPLETQYF
TGTGCCAGCACCCGACGACCTCTGGAGACCCAGTACTTC
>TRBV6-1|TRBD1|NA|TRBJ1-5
CASSLGDRQLQPQHF
TGTGCCAGCAGTCTCGGGGACAGGCAGCTCCAGCCCCAGCATTTT
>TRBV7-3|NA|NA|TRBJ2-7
CASSPAIPLCEQYF
TGTGCCAGCAGCCCAGCCATCCCCCTCTGCGAGCAGTACTTC
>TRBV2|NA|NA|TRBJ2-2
CASSPEGNTGELFF
TGTGCCAGCAGTCCCGAGGGGAACACCGGGGAGCTGTTTTTT
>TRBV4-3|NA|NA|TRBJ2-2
CASSQEGYANTGELFF
TGCGCCAGCAGCCAAGAAGGGTACGCGAACACCGGGGAGCTGTTTTTT